These T cell receptor beta chains were read from a single sample in a study of blood T cell repertoires in COVID-19. Sequencing used immunoSEQ multiplex PCR; TCRdb keeps in-frame clones, though not all of them. The repertoire holds about 230,000 clones, around four fifths seen once, with 5.7% in the top ten. Sequenced material: peripheral blood. The source is a man older than 75 with acute or convalescent COVID-19. Both conserved end residues are part of each CDR3. D genes are given only for firm matches. The size field is filled for only some rows; it gives once, few, many or a size class.

CDR3 DNA | CDR3 protein | D gene | V gene | clone size | J gene
TGTGCCACCAGTGACCCCAGGGGAGCAGCGGAGACCCAGTACTTC | CATSDPRGAAETQYF | . | TRBV24-1 | . | TRBJ2-5
TGTGCCAGCAGCCCCCGGGCTCGAGGGGAGACCCAGTACTTC | CASSPRARGETQYF | . | TRBV9 | . | TRBJ2-5
TGTGCCAGCAGCTATGACAGGCTATACGAGCAGTACTTC | CASSYDRLYEQYF | . | TRBV11-2 | . | TRBJ2-7
TGTGCCAGCAGGGGAGGACCCCAGAGCTCCTACGAGCAGTACTTC | CASRGGPQSSYEQYF | . | TRBV28 | . | TRBJ2-7
TGTGCCAGCAGTGAAATAGTTGAAGCTTTCTTT | CASSEIVEAFF | . | TRBV6-1 | . | TRBJ1-1
TGTGCCAGCAGTTTAGAGGAGGCTTCACCCCTCCACTTT | CASSLEEASPLHF | . | TRBV6-6 | few | TRBJ1-6
TGTGCCAGCAGCTTGGCCGGCGGCGCCATCGTGGATACGCAGTATTTT | CASSLAGGAIVDTQYF | . | TRBV5-5 | . | TRBJ2-3
TGTGCCAGCAGCACCGACAGGATGAACACCGGGGAGCTGTTTTTT | CASSTDRMNTGELFF | . | TRBV27 | . | TRBJ2-2
TGCGCCAGCAGCCAGGGGGCAGGGGGTACTGAAGCTTTCTTT | CASSQGAGGTEAFF | TRBD1 | TRBV5-1 | . | TRBJ1-1
TGTGCCAGCAGCCAAGTGGGAGACTTTTATGGCTACACCTTC | CASSQVGDFYGYTF | . | TRBV4-2 | . | TRBJ1-2
TGTGCCAGCAGCGAGAGGACGGGAGTGAGCACCGGGGAGCTGTTTTTT | CASSERTGVSTGELFF | . | TRBV3-1/TRBV3-2 | few | TRBJ2-2
TGTGCCAGCAGCTGGGGACAGATTAACTATGGCTACACCTTC | CASSWGQINYGYTF | TRBD1 | TRBV5-6 | . | TRBJ1-2
TGTGCCAGTAGGCGGGGACAGGCATCTAACACTGAAGCTTTCTTT | CASRRGQASNTEAFF | TRBD1 | TRBV19 | . | TRBJ1-1
TGCAGCGTGAACCACAGGGGAAACACTGAAGCTTTCTTT | CSVNHRGNTEAFF | TRBD1 | TRBV29-1 | . | TRBJ1-1
TGTGCCAGCAGACAAGAGGGGGCGGTACGCAATCAGCCCCAGCATTTT | CASRQEGAVRNQPQHF | TRBD1 | TRBV2 | . | TRBJ1-5
TGTGCCAGCAACCAACCCGGGACCTACGAGCAGTACTTC | CASNQPGTYEQYF | . | TRBV6-5 | once | TRBJ2-7
TGTGCCAGCTCACCTTTATCCGGGACAGGGCACGAGCAGTACTTC | CASSPLSGTGHEQYF | TRBD1 | TRBV18 | . | TRBJ2-7
TGTGCCACCAAAGGACAGGCGAGCTCCTACAATGAGCAGTTCTTC | CATKGQASSYNEQFF | TRBD1 | TRBV28 | . | TRBJ2-1
TGTGCCAGCAGGACAGATATCTCTGGAAACACCATATATTTT | CASRTDISGNTIYF | . | TRBV6-5 | once | TRBJ1-3
TGCGCCAGCAGCCCAGGACAGCTCAATCAGCCCCAGCATTTT | CASSPGQLNQPQHF | . | TRBV5-1 | . | TRBJ1-5
TGTGCCAGCCGCCGGGTCCCGGGACTAGCGGGCAGTAGCTCCTACAATGAGCAGTTCTTC | CASRRVPGLAGSSSYNEQFF | TRBD2 | TRBV6-4 | few | TRBJ2-1
TGTGCCAGCAGCCATCTATCCAGGGCCGAGCAGTACTTC | CASSHLSRAEQYF | . | TRBV14 | . | TRBJ2-7
TGTGCCAGCAGTGATAGACAGGGCTACGAGCAGTACTTC | CASSDRQGYEQYF | TRBD1 | TRBV3-1/TRBV3-2 | . | TRBJ2-7
TGTGCCACCAGTCCCCCCTACGGAGGTCTATTCTACAATGAGCAGTTCTTC | CATSPPYGGLFYNEQFF | . | TRBV24-1 | . | TRBJ2-1
TGCGCCAGCAGCTTGGGATCTGCGGGGCCAGATACGCAGTATTTT | CASSLGSAGPDTQYF | . | TRBV5-1 | few | TRBJ2-3
TGTGCCAGCAGCCAGCCGGGACACCCATACGAGCAGTACTTC | CASSQPGHPYEQYF | . | TRBV3-1/TRBV3-2 | . | TRBJ2-7
TGTGCCAGCAGCAAGGCGTCAGGGGTGACAGATACGCAGTATTTT | CASSKASGVTDTQYF | . | TRBV7-8 | few | TRBJ2-3
TGTGCCAGCAGTTACGGCGGACAGAACACTGAAGCTTTCTTT | CASSYGGQNTEAFF | . | TRBV6-6 | . | TRBJ1-1
TGCAGCGTAGACCCTGTGACGGCTTTCCAGGATGGCTACACCTTC | CSVDPVTAFQDGYTF | . | TRBV29-1 | . | TRBJ1-2
TGTGCCAGCAGCTTAGAGCTAGGGGTAACCATTCAGTACTTC | CASSLELGVTIQYF | . | TRBV7-2 | . | TRBJ2-4
TGTGCCAGCAGTTACTCGGCAGGTGCCCCATCACCCCTCCACTTT | CASSYSAGAPSPLHF | . | TRBV6-2/TRBV6-3 | few | TRBJ1-6
TGTGCCACCATTGGACAGGGTCCCTACGAGCAGTACTTC | CATIGQGPYEQYF | TRBD1 | TRBV28 | . | TRBJ2-7
TGTGCCAGCAGTGAACTCGCGTATAGCAATCAGCCCCAGCATTTT | CASSELAYSNQPQHF | . | TRBV6-1 | . | TRBJ1-5
TGTGCCGCGGAGGTTCTAGCGGGGAGCGGGGGAGAGCAGTTCTTC | CAAEVLAGSGGEQFF | TRBD2 | TRBV7-9 | . | TRBJ2-1
TGTGCCAGCAGTAACCTAGGACAGAAAACCGACGGAGAGACCCAGTACTTC | CASSNLGQKTDGETQYF | . | TRBV25-1 | . | TRBJ2-5
TGTGCCAGCCGACGACAGGCGAATAATTCACCCCTCCACTTT | CASRRQANNSPLHF | . | TRBV6-4 | once | TRBJ1-6
TGTGCCTGGAACCCGGGACAGACCTATAACACTGAAGCTTTCTTT | CAWNPGQTYNTEAFF | TRBD1 | TRBV30 | . | TRBJ1-1
TGTGCCAGCGCCGGGACAGGGGGCAGGGGGACTGAAGCTTTCTTT | CASAGTGGRGTEAFF | TRBD1 | TRBV27 | . | TRBJ1-1
TGTGCCAGCAGCTCTCAGGGGCCCTACTCTGGAAACACCATATATTTT | CASSSQGPYSGNTIYF | . | TRBV6-6 | few | TRBJ1-3
TGTGCCAGCAGCCAAGAGGCTAGCGGTATCTACGAGCAGTACTTC | CASSQEASGIYEQYF | TRBD2 | TRBV4-2 | . | TRBJ2-7
TGTGCCAGCAGCCCTGTCCCGGGACAGGGACCAACTAATGAAAAACTGTTTTTT | CASSPVPGQGPTNEKLFF | TRBD1 | TRBV3-1/TRBV3-2 | once | TRBJ1-4
TGTGCCAGCAGTTATGGCCGTCGAGAAAAACTGTTTTTT | CASSYGRREKLFF | . | TRBV27 | . | TRBJ1-4
TGTGCCAGCAGCCGACGACAGGGGGCGGAGACCCAGTACTTC | CASSRRQGAETQYF | TRBD1 | TRBV3-1/TRBV3-2 | once | TRBJ2-5
TGCAGCGTGGGGCAACAGGCCTACGAGCAGTACTTC | CSVGQQAYEQYF | . | TRBV29-1 | . | TRBJ2-7
TGTGCCACACAGGTTTTATCCTACGAGCAGTACTTC | CATQVLSYEQYF | . | TRBV28 | once | TRBJ2-7
TGTGCCAGCAGCTATAACACCGGGGAGCTGTTTTTT | CASSYNTGELFF | . | TRBV27 | . | TRBJ2-2
TGCGCCAGCAGCTACCAGACTAGCCCTCAAGAGACCCAGTACTTC | CASSYQTSPQETQYF | TRBD2 | TRBV5-1 | . | TRBJ2-5
TGTGCCAGCAGCGGAGAATGGGGGGGCTATGGCTACACCTTC | CASSGEWGGYGYTF | . | TRBV3-1/TRBV3-2 | . | TRBJ1-2
TGCAGCGTTCGACAGGGCGGAGGCAATCAGCCCCAGCATTTT | CSVRQGGGNQPQHF | TRBD1 | TRBV29-1 | . | TRBJ1-5
TGCGCCAGCTACTTATCCCCCTCCTACAATGAGCAGTTCTTC | CASYLSPSYNEQFF | . | TRBV5-1 | . | TRBJ2-1
TGTGCCAGCAGCTTGGATGGACTAGCAGGAGATACGCAGTATTTT | CASSLDGLAGDTQYF | TRBD2 | TRBV5-5 | . | TRBJ2-3
TGCAGCGTGGACAAGGGCAGGGGTGCAGATACGCAGTATTTT | CSVDKGRGADTQYF | . | TRBV29-1 | . | TRBJ2-3
TGTGCCAGCAGTGCGCCAGGGGGCCGTTACGAGCAGTACTTC | CASSAPGGRYEQYF | TRBD1 | TRBV25-1 | . | TRBJ2-7